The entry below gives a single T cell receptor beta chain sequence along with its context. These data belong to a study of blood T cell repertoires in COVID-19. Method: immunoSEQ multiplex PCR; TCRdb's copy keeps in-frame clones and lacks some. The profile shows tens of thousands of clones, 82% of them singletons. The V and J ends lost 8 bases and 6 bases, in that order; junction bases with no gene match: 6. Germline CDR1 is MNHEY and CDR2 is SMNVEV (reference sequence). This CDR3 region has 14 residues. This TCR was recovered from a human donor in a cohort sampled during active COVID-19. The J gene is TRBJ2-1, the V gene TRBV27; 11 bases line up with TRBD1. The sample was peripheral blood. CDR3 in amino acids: CASRGTGGFNEQFF. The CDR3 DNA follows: TGTGCCAGCCGAGGGACAGGGGGGTTCAATGAGCAGTTCTTC.